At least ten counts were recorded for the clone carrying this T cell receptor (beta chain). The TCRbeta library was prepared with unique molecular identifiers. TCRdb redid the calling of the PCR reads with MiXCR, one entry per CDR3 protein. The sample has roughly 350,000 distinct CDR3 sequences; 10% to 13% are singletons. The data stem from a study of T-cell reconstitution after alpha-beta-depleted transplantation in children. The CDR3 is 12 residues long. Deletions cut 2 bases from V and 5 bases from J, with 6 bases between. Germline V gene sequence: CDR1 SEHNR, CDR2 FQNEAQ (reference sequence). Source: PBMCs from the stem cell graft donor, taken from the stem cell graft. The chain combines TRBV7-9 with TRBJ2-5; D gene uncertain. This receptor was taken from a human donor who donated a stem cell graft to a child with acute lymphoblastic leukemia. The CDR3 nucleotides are TGTGCCAGCAGCTTACTTTCGGAGACCCAGTACTTC. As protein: CASSLLSETQYF.